This T cell receptor (beta chain) was sequenced for a study of naive and memory T cell subsets. The beta constant-region primer was an equimolar mix of two oligonucleotides covering TRBC1 and TRBC2. Four rounds of PCR amplified the ligated cDNA using nested alpha and beta constant-region primers plus SP2. TCRdb reprocessed the UMI-ligation and nested PCR reads via MiXCR and lists one record per CDR3 protein. The sample comprises more than 95,000 distinct CDR3 sequences, 14% of which are singletons, and approximately 2.6% rests with the top ten. This CDR3 is 17 amino acids long. V was cut by 6 bases and J by 7 bases, with 24 bases left in between. Ten or more counts support this clonotype. What it binds is not known. CMV status came from CD4+ T cell IFNgamma after overnight CMV lysate stimulation of fresh PBMCs. Sequential positive selection took CD4 T cells first, then CD8 T cells. Findings and limits, study-wide: Between naive and memory subsets, TCR abundance power law exponents differed. Especially in CD8 cells, naive repertoires contained a few larger clonotypes, possibly CD45RA-re-expressing memory cells. Over 95% of naive TCR sequences appeared only once, unlike memory subsets.

The chain is built from TRBV12-3 or TRBV12-4 and TRBJ1-4; tentative D call: TRBD1 (5 bases). Sequencing was done on a sample of naive CD8+ T cells from blood. The TCR sequence derives from a human donor in good health. CDR3 DNA sequence: TGTGCCAGCAGACCTACGCCCGGAGGGGAGCTGGGTGAAAAACTGTTTTTT. This gives the protein CASRPTPGGELGEKLFF.